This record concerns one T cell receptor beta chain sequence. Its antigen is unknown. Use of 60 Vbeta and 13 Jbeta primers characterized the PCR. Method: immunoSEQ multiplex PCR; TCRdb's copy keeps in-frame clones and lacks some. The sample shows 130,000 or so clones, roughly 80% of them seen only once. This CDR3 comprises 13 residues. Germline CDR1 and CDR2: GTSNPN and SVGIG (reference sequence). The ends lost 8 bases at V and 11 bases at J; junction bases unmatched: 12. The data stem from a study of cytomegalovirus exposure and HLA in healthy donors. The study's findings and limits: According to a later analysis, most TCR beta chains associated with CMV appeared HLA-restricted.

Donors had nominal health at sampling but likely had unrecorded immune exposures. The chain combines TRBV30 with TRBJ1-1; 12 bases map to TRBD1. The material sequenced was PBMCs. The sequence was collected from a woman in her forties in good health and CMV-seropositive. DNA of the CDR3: TGTGCCCAAGGGGAGGGACAGGGGGCTCGGGCTTTCTTT. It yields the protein CAQGEGQGARAFF.